This TCR beta chain emerged from a study of shared clonotypes between healthy human individuals. Study at large: The study used three CD4 naive, three CD4 memory, two CD8 naive and one CD8 memory plate per donor.

Findings and limits, study-wide: How much donors shared clonotypes was expected to be affected by sequencing depth.

With regard to this clone: The antigen remains unidentified.

Profiling relied on immunoSEQ multiplex PCR, and the TCRdb table lists in-frame clones only, not all of them. The sample includes millions of clones, 95% of them seen just once. Sequenced input: naive CD4+ T cells sorted from blood. Indicated subset: CD45RA+ positively selected. This TCR was sampled from a man aged 18 to 30 in good health.

The CDR3 protein is CASSPGQYGYTF. The CDR3 DNA reads as TGTGCCAGCAGCCCAGGACAGTATGGCTACACCTTC. This chain uses TRBV7-2 with TRBJ1-2; D might be TRBD1 (6 bases). The CDR3 extends over 12 amino acids. In germline, CDR1 is SGHTA, CDR2 FQGNSA. V dropped 5 bases and J dropped 5 bases, with 9 bases sitting between them.